This passage covers 16 T cell receptor beta chains from one sample sequenced in a study of T cells in women clearing cervical HPV infection. Produced via immunoSEQ multiplex PCR; TCRdb's table is partial and in-frame only. The sample includes roughly 12,000 clones. Specimen: blood buffy coat. The receptors stem from a woman aged 18 to 75 with a cervical HPV16 infection that either progressed to CIN3+ or cleared (not recorded which).

As regards this clone: Coverage ceases 3 residues before the CDR3 finishes, and the germline J gene fills in the end. V and J are TRBV7-3 and TRBJ1-1; 7 nucleotides line up with TRBD1. V shed 5 bases, J shed 5 bases, and the junction held 5 bases outside the gene matches. The germline V gene has CDR1 SGHTA and CDR2 FQGTGA. This CDR3 has 13 residues. CDR3 residues: CASSPTGWTEAFF. The DNA read from the CDR3 is TGTGCCAGCAGCCCGACAGGGTGGACTGAA.

With respect to this clone: Read data end 3 residues before the CDR3 end; the end is taken from the germline J gene. The V gene is TRBV5-1, the J gene TRBJ2-3, with a weak D call TRBD2 (5 bases). The CDR3 is 14 residues long. V gave up 0 bases and J gave up 2 bases, with 7 bases separating them. Per the germline V gene, CDR1 is SGHRS and CDR2 is YFSETQ. CDR3 DNA, as far as it was read: TGCGCCAGCAGCTTGGGACTACCCACAGATACG. Translated: CASSLGLPTDT. The CDR3, in full, reads CASSLGLPTDTQYF.

Comments on this clone: Sequencing ends 3 residues short of the CDR3 end; the germline J gene provides the rest. The chain joins TRBV7-2 to TRBJ1-1; 12 positions agree with TRBD1. Looked up from germline, CDR1 is SGHTA and CDR2 is FQGNSA. The CDR3 runs 14 residues. The part of the CDR3 DNA that was read is TGTGCCAGCAGCCAGGGACAGGGGGCGCGAGGA. Encoded protein: CASSQGQGARG. The whole CDR3 protein reads CASSQGQGARGAFF.

A note on this clone: Read coverage stops 3 residues before the CDR3 terminus; the germline J gene supplies the remainder. The chain joins TRBV2 to TRBJ2-5; 7 bases match TRBD2. CDR1 SNHLY and CDR2 FYNNEI come from the germline V gene. The ends lost 5 bases at V and 4 bases at J; junction bases unmatched: 7. This CDR3 is built from 14 residues. The CDR3: CASSRAAGVETQYF. The CDR3 DNA, read in part, is TGTGCCAGCAGTCGGGCCGCGGGGGTAGAGACC.

As concerns this clone: The read falls 3 residues short of the CDR3 end, and the missing part is taken from the germline J gene. This chain joins TRBV2 and TRBJ1-1, with TRBD1 as a possible D gene (5 bases). Germline CDR1 SNHLY, CDR2 FYNNEI. This CDR3 contains 15 residues. The V end lost 10 bases, the J end lost 4 bases, and 22 bases lay between the germline ends. The CDR3 reads CAITYPPGTSTEAFF. CDR3 bases read: TGTGCCATAACCTACCCGCCGGGGACTAGCACTGAA.

Regarding this clone: With the read ending 3 residues before the CDR3 end, the germline J gene is used to fill in that end. The genes are TRBV20-1 and TRBJ2-3; D remains ambiguous. This CDR3 is 13 amino acids long. Germline V gene lookup returns CDR1 DFQATT and CDR2 SNEGSKA (reference sequence). V lost 0 bases to trimming and J lost 4 bases, with 8 bases between them. CDR3 sequence reads: CSARDRQADTQYF. Partial CDR3 DNA: TGCAGTGCTAGAGATCGGCAGGCAGATACG.

As for this clone: The read ends 3 residues early relative to the CDR3; the germline J gene fills the gap. V and J are TRBV27 and TRBJ2-2, with D possibly TRBD1 on 5 matching bases. The CDR3 consists of 16 residues. The germline V gene encodes CDR1 MNHEY and CDR2 SMNVEV (reference sequence). V was pared by 0 bases and J by 4 bases, with 12 bases between. The part of the CDR3 DNA that was read is TGTGCCAGCAGTTTATCTGGCAGGGTTTTCACCGGGGAG. This codes for CASSLSGRVFTGE. The whole CDR3 protein reads CASSLSGRVFTGELFF.

With regard to this clone: From the germline J gene comes the end of the CDR3, since the read stops 3 residues before it. This chain uses TRBV5-5 with TRBJ2-2; TRBD1 is a possible D gene (6 bases). V lost 2 bases, J lost 1 base, and 9 bases lay in between. The CDR3 spans 15 residues. Germline V gene data show CDR1 as SGHKS and CDR2 as YYEKEE (reference sequence). The CDR3 loop reads CASSLQGWNTGELFF. The CDR3 DNA, read in part, is TGTGCCAGCAGCTTACAGGGTTGGAACACCGGGGAG.

The sequenced part of the CDR3 DNA is TGTGCCAGCAGCATGGGACTAGCGGGGGACGAG. Its protein is CASSMGLAGDE. The complete CDR3 protein is CASSMGLAGDEQYF. This chain connects TRBV7-2 to TRBJ2-7; 14 positions match TRBD2. The read stops 3 residues short of the end of the CDR3; the missing end is completed from the germline J gene. The CDR3 extends over 14 amino acids. Germline CDR1 is SGHTA and CDR2 is FQGNSA. Trimming at V came to 5 bases and at J to 5 bases, leaving 2 bases not matched to a gene.

In regard to this clone: Coverage ceases 3 residues before the CDR3 finishes, and the germline J gene fills in the end. The chain joins TRBV5-1 to TRBJ2-3; D uncertain. The V end was cut by 4 bases, the J end by 2 bases, with 14 bases between. The V gene's germline CDR1 is SGHRS and CDR2 YFSETQ. There are 15 residues in the CDR3. This chain's CDR3 is CASSPGGVNTDTQYF. Incomplete CDR3 DNA: TGCGCCAGCAGCCCTGGCGGAGTAAACACAGATACG.

Concerning this clone: The CDR3 end falls 3 residues outside the read, so it is completed with the germline J gene. The gene calls are TRBV30 and TRBJ2-7; D remains ambiguous. The germline V and J ends were trimmed by 0 bases and 1 base, with 4 bases remaining between them. The CDR3 is made up of 12 amino acids. The germline gives CDR1 GTSNPN, CDR2 SVGIG (reference sequence). The CDR3 bases that were read are TGTGCCTGGAGTGTTATGTCCTACGAG. It specifies CAWSVMSYE. The entire CDR3 reads CAWSVMSYEQYF.

Note on this clone: Read sequence stops 3 residues before the CDR3 end, and the germline J gene provides the missing end. The V gene is TRBV5-5, the J gene TRBJ2-7; 9 bases map to TRBD1. The J segment lost 5 bases and the V segment lost 3 bases, leaving 9 bases of the junction unmatched. The CDR3 contains 15 residues. In germline, CDR1 is SGHKS, CDR2 YYEKEE (reference sequence). CDR3 sequence reads: CASSYTGTGTHEQYF. The CDR3 DNA, read in part, is TGTGCCAGCAGCTATACCGGGACAGGGACCCACGAG.

This clone ranks as medium-sized in terms of frequency. The read falls 3 residues short of the CDR3 end, and the missing part is taken from the germline J gene. The chain combines TRBV19 with TRBJ2-7, with D perhaps TRBD2 (5 bases). The CDR3 loop spans 13 amino acids. Trimming stripped 3 bases from V and 4 bases from J, with 10 bases between. Germline values: CDR1 LNHDA, CDR2 SQIVND (reference sequence). The DNA read from the CDR3 is TGTGCCAGTAGTATTGGTCTAGCTTACGAG. It codes for CASSIGLAYE. The full CDR3 protein reads CASSIGLAYEQYF.

As concerns this clone: The read halts 3 residues ahead of the CDR3 end, with the missing end drawn from the germline J gene. The chain combines TRBV19 with TRBJ1-5; 7 bases line up with TRBD1. V was clipped by 8 bases and J by 0 bases; unmatched bases: 7. The CDR3 sequence is 15 residues long. The V gene's germline CDR1 is LNHDA and CDR2 SQIVND (reference sequence). This CDR3 is CASEGADYSNQPQHF. CDR3 DNA (partial): TGTGCCAGTGAGGGGGCGGACTATAGCAATCAGCCC.

With respect to this clone: The CDR3 extends 3 residues past the end of the read, so its final part is completed from the germline J gene. This rearrangement joins TRBV4-1 to TRBJ2-7; 10 bases agree with TRBD2. The CDR3 loop spans 17 amino acids. The germline CDR1 and CDR2 sequences are MGHRA and YSYEKL. Trimming cost V 0 bases and J 2 bases; bases outside gene matches: 7. The DNA read from the CDR3 is TGCGCCAGCAGCCAAGAAACGGCTAGCGGGGGCCCCTACGAG. This gives the protein CASSQETASGGPYE. The whole CDR3 protein reads CASSQETASGGPYEQYF.

Points on this clone: The read ends 3 residues before the CDR3 terminus; that terminus is restored from the germline J gene. The rearrangement links TRBV5-1 to TRBJ1-5; 8 positions match TRBD1. V dropped 0 bases and J dropped 8; count of bases not matched to a gene: 7. The CDR3 has 15 residues. Per the germline V gene, CDR1 is SGHRS and CDR2 is YFSETQ. CDR3 bases read: TGCGCCAGCAGCTTGGGACAGGGGCCTCAGGAGCCC. Its protein is CASSLGQGPQEP. The whole CDR3 region reads CASSLGQGPQEPQHF.